This T cell receptor (beta chain) was found in a study of T cells in Graves' hyperthyroidism and ophthalmopathy. Study information: Peripheral blood was collected at initial diagnosis, before any treatment. General study points: The model anticipated ophthalmopathy a median around six months pre-onset.

Regions amplified from RNA transcripts were the TCR beta CDR3 regions. During a first-round RT-PCR of the TCR CDR3, the HTBI primer set was used. TCRdb recomputed calls from the multiplex PCR reads with MiXCR, one row per CDR3 protein. The sample has more than 300,000 distinct CDR3 sequences, around 14% seen once. Patients were excluded for uncontrolled infection, other autoimmune disease, pregnancy or lactation. Each 10 ml fresh peripheral blood draw supplied the PBMCs. There are 13 residues in the CDR3. Between the trimmed V and J ends, which lost 3 bases and 2 bases, there was a span of 8 bases. Germline V lookup: CDR1 SGDLS, CDR2 YYNGEE. In the case of this clonotype: Antigen specificity is unknown.

Source material: blood. This chain connects TRBV9 to TRBJ1-1; no clear D gene. The source of this sequence is a woman between 18 and 29 years old with Graves' hyperthyroidism. The CDR3 is CASSAWVNTEAFF. CDR3 coding DNA: TGTGCCAGCAGCGCGTGGGTTAACACTGAAGCTTTCTTT.